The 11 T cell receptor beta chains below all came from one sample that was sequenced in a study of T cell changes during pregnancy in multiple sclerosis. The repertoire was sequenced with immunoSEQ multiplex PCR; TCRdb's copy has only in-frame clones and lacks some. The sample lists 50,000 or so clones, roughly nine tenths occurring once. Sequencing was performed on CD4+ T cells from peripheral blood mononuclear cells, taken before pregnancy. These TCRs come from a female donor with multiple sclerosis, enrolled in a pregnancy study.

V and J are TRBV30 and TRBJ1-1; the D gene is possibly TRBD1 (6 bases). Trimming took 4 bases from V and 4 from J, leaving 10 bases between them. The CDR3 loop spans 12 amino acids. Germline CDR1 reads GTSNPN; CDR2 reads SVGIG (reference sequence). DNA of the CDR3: TGTGCCTGGAACAGGGTCGGCACTGAAGCTTTCTTT. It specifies CAWNRVGTEAFF.

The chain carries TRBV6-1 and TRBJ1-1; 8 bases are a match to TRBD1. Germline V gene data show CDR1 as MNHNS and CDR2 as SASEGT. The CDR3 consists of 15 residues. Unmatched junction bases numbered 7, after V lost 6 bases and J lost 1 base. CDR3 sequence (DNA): TGTGCCAGCAGCGTTCGGGACAGGCAGAACACTGAAGCTTTCTTT. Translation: CASSVRDRQNTEAFF.

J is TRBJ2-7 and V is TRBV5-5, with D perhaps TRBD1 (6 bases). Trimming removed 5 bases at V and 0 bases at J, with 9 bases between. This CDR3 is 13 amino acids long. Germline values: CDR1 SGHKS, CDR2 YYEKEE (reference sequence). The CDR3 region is CASSLQGSYEQYF. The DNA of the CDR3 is TGTGCCAGCAGTTTACAGGGCTCCTACGAGCAGTACTTC.

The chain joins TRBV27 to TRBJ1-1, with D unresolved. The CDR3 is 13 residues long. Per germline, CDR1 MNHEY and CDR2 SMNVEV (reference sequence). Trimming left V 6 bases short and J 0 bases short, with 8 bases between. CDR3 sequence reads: CASRRRMNTEAFF. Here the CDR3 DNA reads TGTGCCAGCAGGCGGCGTATGAACACTGAAGCTTTCTTT.

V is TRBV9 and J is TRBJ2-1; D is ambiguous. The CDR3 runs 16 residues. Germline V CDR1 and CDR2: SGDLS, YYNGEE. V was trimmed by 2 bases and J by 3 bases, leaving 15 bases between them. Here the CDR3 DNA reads TGTGCCAGCAGCGTGAAGGATGGCGGAAACTACAATGAGCAGTTCTTC. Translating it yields CASSVKDGGNYNEQFF.

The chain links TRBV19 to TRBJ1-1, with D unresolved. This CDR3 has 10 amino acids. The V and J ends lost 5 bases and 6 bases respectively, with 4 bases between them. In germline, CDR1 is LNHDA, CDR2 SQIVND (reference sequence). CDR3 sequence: CASSSAEAFF. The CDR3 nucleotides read TGTGCCAGTAGTTCGGCTGAAGCTTTCTTT.

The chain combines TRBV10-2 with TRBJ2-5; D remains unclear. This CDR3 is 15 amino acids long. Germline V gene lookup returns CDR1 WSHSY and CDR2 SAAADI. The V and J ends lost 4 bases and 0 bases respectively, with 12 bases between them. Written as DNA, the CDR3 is TGCGCCAGCAGTGCCCTAGACTCGTACCAAGAGACCCAGTACTTC. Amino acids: CASSALDSYQETQYF.

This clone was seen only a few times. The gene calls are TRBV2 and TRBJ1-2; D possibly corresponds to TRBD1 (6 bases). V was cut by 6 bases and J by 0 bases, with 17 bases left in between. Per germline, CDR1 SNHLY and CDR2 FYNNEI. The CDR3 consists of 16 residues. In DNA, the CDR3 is TGTGCCAGCAGGGGTAGACAGGCCGGAGCTAACTATGGCTACACCTTC. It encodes CASRGRQAGANYGYTF.

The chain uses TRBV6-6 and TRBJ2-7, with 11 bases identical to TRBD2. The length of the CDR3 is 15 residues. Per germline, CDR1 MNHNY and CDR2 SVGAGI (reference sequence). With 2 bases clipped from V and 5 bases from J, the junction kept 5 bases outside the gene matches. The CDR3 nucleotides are TGTGCCAGCAGTTACGGAACTAGCGGGAGCAACGAGCAGTACTTC. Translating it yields CASSYGTSGSNEQYF.

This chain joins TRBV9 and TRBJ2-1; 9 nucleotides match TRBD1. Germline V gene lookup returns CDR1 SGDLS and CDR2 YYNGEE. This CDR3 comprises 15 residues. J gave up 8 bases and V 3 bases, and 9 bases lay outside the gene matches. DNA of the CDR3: TGTGCCAGCAGCGCCCGGGACAGGGTCCGTGATGAGCAGTTCTTC. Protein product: CASSARDRVRDEQFF.

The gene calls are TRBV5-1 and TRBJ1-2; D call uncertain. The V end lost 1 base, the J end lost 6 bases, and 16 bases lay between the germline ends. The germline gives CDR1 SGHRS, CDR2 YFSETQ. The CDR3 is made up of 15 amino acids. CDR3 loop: CASSLIGKETNGYTF. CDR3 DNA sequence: TGCGCCAGCAGCTTGATCGGGAAGGAAACCAATGGCTACACCTTC.